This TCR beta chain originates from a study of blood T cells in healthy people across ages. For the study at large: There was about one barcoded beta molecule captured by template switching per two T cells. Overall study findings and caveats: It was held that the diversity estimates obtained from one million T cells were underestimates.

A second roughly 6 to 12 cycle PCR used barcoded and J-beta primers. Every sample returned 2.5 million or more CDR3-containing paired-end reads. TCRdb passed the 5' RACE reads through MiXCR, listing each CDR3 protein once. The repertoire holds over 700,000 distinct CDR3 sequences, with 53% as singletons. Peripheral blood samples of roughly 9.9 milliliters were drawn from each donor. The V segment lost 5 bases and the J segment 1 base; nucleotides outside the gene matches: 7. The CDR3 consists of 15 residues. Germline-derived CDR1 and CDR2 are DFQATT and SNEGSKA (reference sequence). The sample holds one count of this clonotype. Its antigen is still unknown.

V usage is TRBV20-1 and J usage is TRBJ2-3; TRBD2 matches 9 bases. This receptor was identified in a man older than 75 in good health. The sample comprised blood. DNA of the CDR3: TGCAGTGCTCCTAAAGCGGGAGGAGGCACAGATACGCAGTATTTT. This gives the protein CSAPKAGGGTDTQYF.